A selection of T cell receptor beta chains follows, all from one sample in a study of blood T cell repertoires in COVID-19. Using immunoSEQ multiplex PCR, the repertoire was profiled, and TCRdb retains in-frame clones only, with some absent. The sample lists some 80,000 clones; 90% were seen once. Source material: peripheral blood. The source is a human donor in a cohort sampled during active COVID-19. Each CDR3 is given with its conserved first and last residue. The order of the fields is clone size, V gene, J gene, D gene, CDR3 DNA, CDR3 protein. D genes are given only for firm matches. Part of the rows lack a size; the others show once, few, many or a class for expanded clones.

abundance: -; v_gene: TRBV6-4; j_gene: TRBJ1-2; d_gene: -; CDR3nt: TGTGCCAGCAGTACCTCCGGTGGGAGTTTAGGGGGCTACACCTTC; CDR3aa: CASSTSGGSLGGYTF
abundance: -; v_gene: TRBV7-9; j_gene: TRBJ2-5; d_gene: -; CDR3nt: TGTGCCAGCAGCTTAGCGCGACGAGGGAAGTACCAAGAGACCCAGTACTTC; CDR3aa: CASSLARRGKYQETQYF
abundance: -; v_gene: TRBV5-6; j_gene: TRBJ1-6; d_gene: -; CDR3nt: TGTGCCAGCAGCTTGATACTGACAGGAGGAAATTCACCCCTCCACTTT; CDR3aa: CASSLILTGGNSPLHF
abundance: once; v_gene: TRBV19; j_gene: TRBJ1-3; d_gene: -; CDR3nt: TGTGCCAGTAGTCCCCCCGCTGGAAACACCATATATTTT; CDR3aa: CASSPPAGNTIYF
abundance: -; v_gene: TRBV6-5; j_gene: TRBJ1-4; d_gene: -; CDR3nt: TGTGCCAGCAGGACGACAGGAGCAACTAATGAAAAACTGTTTTTT; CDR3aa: CASRTTGATNEKLFF
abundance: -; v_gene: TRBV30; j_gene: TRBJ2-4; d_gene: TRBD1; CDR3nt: TGTGCTACGACAGGGGTAGGAGCCAAAAACATTCAGTACTTC; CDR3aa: CATTGVGAKNIQYF
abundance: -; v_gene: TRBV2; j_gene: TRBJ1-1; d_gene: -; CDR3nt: TGTGCCAGCAGTGAAGGGCCGGGAGAAGAGGCTGAAGCTTTCTTT; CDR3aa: CASSEGPGEEAEAFF
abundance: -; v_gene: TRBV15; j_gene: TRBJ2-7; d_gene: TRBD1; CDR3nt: TGTGCCACCAGCGAGGGGATTAAGGGGGCCGACGAGCAGTACTTC; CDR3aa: CATSEGIKGADEQYF
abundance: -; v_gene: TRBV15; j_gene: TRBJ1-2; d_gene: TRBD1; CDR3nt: TGTGCCACCAGCAGAGCCGGGACAGGAGAAGGCTACACCTTC; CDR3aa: CATSRAGTGEGYTF
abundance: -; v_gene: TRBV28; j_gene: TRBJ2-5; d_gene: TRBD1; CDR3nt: TGTGCCAGCAGTCCCAGAGGACAGGATAAAGAGACCCAGTACTTC; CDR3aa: CASSPRGQDKETQYF
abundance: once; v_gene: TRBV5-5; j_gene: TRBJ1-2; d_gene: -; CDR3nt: TGTGCCAGCAGCTTGGAAAGGGGTTTCTATGGCTACACCTTC; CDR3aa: CASSLERGFYGYTF
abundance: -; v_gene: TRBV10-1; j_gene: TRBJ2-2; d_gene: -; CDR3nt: TGCGCCAGCAGTGACGGGGTAACCACCGGGGAGCTGTTTTTT; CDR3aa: CASSDGVTTGELFF
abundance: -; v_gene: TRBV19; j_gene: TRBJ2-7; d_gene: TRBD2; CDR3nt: TGTGCCAGTAGCGGCGGGAGTCGCGAGCAGTACTTC; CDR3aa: CASSGGSREQYF
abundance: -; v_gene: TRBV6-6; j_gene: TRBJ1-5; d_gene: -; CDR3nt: TGTGCCAGCACCAAGGGGCAGTTTAGCAATCAGCCCCAGCATTTT; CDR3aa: CASTKGQFSNQPQHF
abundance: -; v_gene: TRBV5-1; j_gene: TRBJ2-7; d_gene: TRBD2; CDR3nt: TGCGCCAGCACCCCCGGGGGGGCCTCCTACGAGCAGTACTTC; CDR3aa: CASTPGGASYEQYF
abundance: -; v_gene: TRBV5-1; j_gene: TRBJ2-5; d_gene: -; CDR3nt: TGCGCCAGCATGCTTGTTCCCAGTCAAGAGACCCAGTACTTC; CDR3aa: CASMLVPSQETQYF
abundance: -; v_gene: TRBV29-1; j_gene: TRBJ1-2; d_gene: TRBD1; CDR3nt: TGCAGCGCCTTACCCACAGGGGCTTCTAACTATGGCTACACCTTC; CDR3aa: CSALPTGASNYGYTF
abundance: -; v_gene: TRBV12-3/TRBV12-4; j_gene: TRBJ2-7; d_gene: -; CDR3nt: TGTGCCAGCAGTTTTAATTACGAGCAGTACTTC; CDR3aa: CASSFNYEQYF
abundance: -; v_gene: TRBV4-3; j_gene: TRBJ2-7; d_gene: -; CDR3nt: TGCGCCAGCAGCCAAGATCGGGCCTACGAGCAGTACTTC; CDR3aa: CASSQDRAYEQYF
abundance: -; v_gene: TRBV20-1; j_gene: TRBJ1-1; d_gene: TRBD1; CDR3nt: TGCAGTGCTAGTATTAACAGGGGTGAAGCTTTCTTT; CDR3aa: CSASINRGEAFF
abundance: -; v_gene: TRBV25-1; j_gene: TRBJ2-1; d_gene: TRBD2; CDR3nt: TGTGCCAGCAGCAGACTAGCGGGAGGCTACAATGAGCAGTTCTTC; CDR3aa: CASSRLAGGYNEQFF
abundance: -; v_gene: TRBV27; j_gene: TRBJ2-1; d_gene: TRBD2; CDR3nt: TGTGCCAGCACCCACGAGCGGGGGGTATACAATGAGCAGTTCTTC; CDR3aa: CASTHERGVYNEQFF
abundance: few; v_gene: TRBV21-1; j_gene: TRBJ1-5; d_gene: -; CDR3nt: TGTGCCAGCAGCAAAGTAGGAGGGTTTGAGCAGCCCCAGCATTTT; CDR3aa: CASSKVGGFEQPQHF
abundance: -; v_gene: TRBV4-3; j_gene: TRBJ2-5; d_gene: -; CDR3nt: TGCGCCAGCAGCCATGGGAGGCAAGAGACCCAGTACTTC; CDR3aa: CASSHGRQETQYF
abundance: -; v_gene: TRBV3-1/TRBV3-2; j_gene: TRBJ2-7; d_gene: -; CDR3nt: TGTGCCAGCAGGGGGCGGTCCGAGCAGTACTTC; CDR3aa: CASRGRSEQYF
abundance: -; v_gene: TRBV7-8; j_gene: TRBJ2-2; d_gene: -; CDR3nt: TGTGAAGGGCGGGGAGCCGGGGAGCTGTTTTTT; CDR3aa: CEGRGAGELFF
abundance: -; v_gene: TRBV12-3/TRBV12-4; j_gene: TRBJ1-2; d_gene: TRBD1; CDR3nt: TGTGCCAGTATCGACAGGGTAAATGGCTACACCTTC; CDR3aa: CASIDRVNGYTF
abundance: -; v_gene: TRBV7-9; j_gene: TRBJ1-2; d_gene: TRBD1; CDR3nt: TGTGCCAGCAGCGACAGGGACAGGGTCGATGGCTACACCTTC; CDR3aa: CASSDRDRVDGYTF
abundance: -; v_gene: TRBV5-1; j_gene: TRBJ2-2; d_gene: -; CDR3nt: TGCGCCAGCAGCCCAACCGGGGCGGGGGCGGGCGCGAACACCGGGGAGCTGTTTTTT; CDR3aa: CASSPTGAGAGANTGELFF
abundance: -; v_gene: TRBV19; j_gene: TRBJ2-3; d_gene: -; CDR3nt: TGTGCCACCCAAGCTAGCACAGATACGCAGTATTTT; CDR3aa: CATQASTDTQYF
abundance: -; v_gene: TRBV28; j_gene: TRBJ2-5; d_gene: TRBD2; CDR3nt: TGTGCCAGCGGTGGACTAGTGCCATGGGGGACCCAGTACTTC; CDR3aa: CASGGLVPWGTQYF
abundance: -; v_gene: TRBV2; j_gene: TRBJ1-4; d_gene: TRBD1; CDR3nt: TGTGCCAGCCGACAGGGGAATGAAAAACTGTTTTTT; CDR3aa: CASRQGNEKLFF
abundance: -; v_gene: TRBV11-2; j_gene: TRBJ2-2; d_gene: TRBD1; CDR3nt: TGTGCCAGCAGCTTATTAACCGGGACAGGGGGCCCCACCGGGGAGCTGTTTTTT; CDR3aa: CASSLLTGTGGPTGELFF
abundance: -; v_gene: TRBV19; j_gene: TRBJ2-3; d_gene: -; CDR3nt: TGTGCCAGTAGTTCCCAGGCGGGGTACACAGATACGCAGTATTTT; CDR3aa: CASSSQAGYTDTQYF
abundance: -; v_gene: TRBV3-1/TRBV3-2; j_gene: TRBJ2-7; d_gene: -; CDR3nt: TGTGCCAGCAGCCCAGGACGGGAAAGGGGGAACGAGCAGTACTTC; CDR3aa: CASSPGRERGNEQYF
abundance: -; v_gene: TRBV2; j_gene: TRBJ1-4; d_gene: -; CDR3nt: TGTGCCAGCAGGACAATTATTCCACTGTTTTTT; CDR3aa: CASRTIIPLFF
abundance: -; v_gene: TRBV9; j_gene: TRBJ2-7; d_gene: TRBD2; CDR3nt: TGTGCCAGCAGCTGGGGACTAGCGGGGACCTACGAGCAGTACTTC; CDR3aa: CASSWGLAGTYEQYF
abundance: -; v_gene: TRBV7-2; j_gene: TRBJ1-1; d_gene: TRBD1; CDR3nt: TGTGCCAGCAGCCCTCAGACAGGGCGGAGGCACACTGAAGCTTTCTTT; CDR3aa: CASSPQTGRRHTEAFF
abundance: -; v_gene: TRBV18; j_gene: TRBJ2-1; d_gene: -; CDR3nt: TGTGCCAGCTCACCAGCGGGTGAGCAGTTCTTC; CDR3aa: CASSPAGEQFF
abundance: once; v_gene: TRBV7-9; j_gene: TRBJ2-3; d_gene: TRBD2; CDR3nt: TGTGCCAGCAGCTTACTAGCGGGGACTGATACGCAGTATTTT; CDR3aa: CASSLLAGTDTQYF
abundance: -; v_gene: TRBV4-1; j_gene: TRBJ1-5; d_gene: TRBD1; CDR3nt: TGCGCCAGCAGACAAACCACAGGGGTACAGCCCCAGCATTTT; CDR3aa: CASRQTTGVQPQHF